These 32 T cell receptor beta chains came from one sample sequenced in a study of blood T cells in healthy people across ages. A second PCR of roughly 7 to 11 cycles used a sample-barcoded 5' primer and a J-beta primer mix. MiXCR was run by TCRdb on the 5' RACE reads, yielding one entry per CDR3 protein. Of 1.5 million to 2 million distinct CDR3 sequences in the sample, under 30% were seen once. The material sequenced was blood. The receptor set was obtained from a woman under 40 in good health.

Regarding this clonotype: A much more abundant neighbour one base away suggests this may be a read error. The chain recombines TRBV29-1 with TRBJ2-7; D possibly corresponds to TRBD2 (5 bases). The CDR3 is 14 residues long. V lost 6 bases and J lost 0, with 15 bases in between. Germline-derived CDR1 and CDR2 are SQVTM and ANQGSEA. The CDR3 sequence is CSVYSDSSSYEQYF. Written as DNA, the CDR3 is TGCAGCGTCTATTCGGACTCGAGCTCCTACGAGCAGTACTTC.

This clonotype was seen a few times. The CDR3 spells CASSENRRTDTQYF. The CDR3 coding sequence is TGTGCCAGCAGCGAGAACAGGCGCACAGATACGCAGTATTTT. The chain has TRBV28 and TRBJ2-3; D is possibly TRBD1 (5 bases). V lost 6 bases and J lost 1, with 11 bases in between. CDR1 MDHEN and CDR2 SYDVKM come from the germline V gene. This CDR3 comprises 14 residues.

A few counts support this clonotype. The chain combines TRBV27 with TRBJ2-1; possibly TRBD2 for D (6 bases). V was shortened by 3 bases and J by 4 bases, with 13 bases between the two germline ends. The CDR3 loop spans 15 amino acids. Germline-derived CDR1 and CDR2 are MNHEY and SMNVEV (reference sequence). As DNA, the CDR3 is TGTGCCAGCAGTTTTTTGGAGGGAACATACAATGAGCAGTTCTTC. Translating gives CASSFLEGTYNEQFF.

The genes are TRBV10-3 and TRBJ2-7, with 8 bases identical to TRBD2. CDR1 and CDR2 (germline): ENHRY, SYGVKD. This CDR3 is built from 13 residues. The junction had 7 bases not matched to a gene; V was cut back by 8 bases and J by 4 bases. The DNA for the CDR3 is TGTGCCATCGGGGTGAGCGGGAGTTACGAGCAGTACTTC. Translating it yields CAIGVSGSYEQYF.

V usage is TRBV12-3 or TRBV12-4 and J usage is TRBJ2-1, with 10 bases matching TRBD2. With V trimmed by 5 bases and J by 4 bases, 8 bases remained unmatched. The CDR3 contains 16 residues. The DNA of the CDR3 is TGTGCCAGCAGTCCCCCGGCTAGCGGGGGATACAATGAGCAGTTCTTC. As protein: CASSPPASGGYNEQFF.

The chain has TRBV6-1 and TRBJ2-1, with D possibly matching TRBD1 (6 bases). The V end lost 5 bases, the J end lost 0 bases, and 14 bases lay between the germline ends. Per germline, CDR1 MNHNS and CDR2 SASEGT. The CDR3 runs to 16 residues. CDR3 in amino acids: CASSRRDTFSYNEQFF. For the CDR3, the DNA is TGTGCCAGCAGTAGACGGGACACCTTCTCCTACAATGAGCAGTTCTTC.

The genes are TRBV5-1 and TRBJ1-1; D gene uncertain. The CDR3 has 15 amino acids. The germline V gene has CDR1 SGHRS and CDR2 YFSETQ. V lost 0 bases, J lost 0 bases, and 9 bases lay in between. The CDR3 DNA reads as TGCGCCAGCAGCTTGGAGCATGGTTTGAACACTGAAGCTTTCTTT. Translated: CASSLEHGLNTEAFF.

This clonotype was seen a handful of times. The chain is built from TRBV10-3 and TRBJ2-7; D call uncertain. The CDR3 extends over 14 amino acids. Trimming stripped 4 bases from V and 5 bases from J, with 15 bases between. Germline-derived CDR1 and CDR2 are ENHRY and SYGVKD. In nucleotides, the CDR3 is TGTGCCATCAGTGTTTCGGGTTTCCCTAACGAGCAGTACTTC. This translates into CAISVSGFPNEQYF.

V usage is TRBV20-1 and J usage is TRBJ2-3; 10 bases align to TRBD2. CDR1 and CDR2 (germline): DFQATT, SNEGSKA (reference sequence). Germline trimming cut 6 bases from V and 2 bases from J; bases unmatched to any gene: 8. CDR3 size: 15 residues. For the CDR3, the DNA is TGCAGTGCCTATCGGACTAGCGGCCCCACAGATACGCAGTATTTT. Translated: CSAYRTSGPTDTQYF.

This clonotype has a count of ten or more. This chain uses TRBV5-1 with TRBJ2-7; 13 positions agree with TRBD2. The CDR3 consists of 17 residues. The junction had 9 bases not matched to a gene; V was cut back by 4 bases and J by 2 bases. The germline CDR1 and CDR2 sequences are SGHRS and YFSETQ. The CDR3 nucleotides read TGCGCCAGCAGCAGGGGACTAGCGGGAACGGGACCCTACGAGCAGTACTTC. It specifies CASSRGLAGTGPYEQYF.

At least ten counts were recorded for this clonotype. V gene TRBV10-3 combines with J gene TRBJ2-7; 7 bases align to TRBD2. Germline loops: CDR1 ENHRY, CDR2 SYGVKD. V shed 7 bases and J 6 bases; nucleotides not matched to a gene: 3. CDR3 size: 11 residues. CDR3 sequence: CAIMRESEQYF. The CDR3 region has the DNA TGTGCCATCATGCGGGAGAGCGAGCAGTACTTC.

This clonotype was observed a handful of times. This rearrangement joins TRBV7-2 to TRBJ2-1; D unclear. Trimming removed 0 bases from V and 6 bases from J, with 15 bases in between. This CDR3 is 16 amino acids long. Germline V gene sequence: CDR1 SGHTA, CDR2 FQGNSA. This CDR3 reads CASSLAASRWPNEQFF. CDR3 bases: TGTGCCAGCAGCTTAGCAGCCTCCCGGTGGCCCAATGAGCAGTTCTTC.

This clonotype was found a few times. J is TRBJ2-5 and V is TRBV3-1; maybe TRBD2 (6 bases). This CDR3 region has 14 residues. CDR1 and CDR2 (germline): LGHDT, YNNKEL (reference sequence). V was cut by 4 bases and J by 2 bases, with 11 bases left in between. The CDR3: CASSRWDSQETQYF. CDR3 nucleotide sequence: TGTGCCAGCAGCCGATGGGACTCACAAGAGACCCAGTACTTC.

This clonotype was detected a few times. A much larger clone differs by one base, so this may be a read error. The rearrangement joins TRBV10-2 to TRBJ2-7; D possibly uses TRBD1 or TRBD2 (5 bases each). Germline loops: CDR1 WSHSY, CDR2 SAAADI. The CDR3 has 14 amino acids. The CDR3 nucleotides read TGCGCCAGCAGGGAGTCGGGGACCCAATACGAGCAGTACTTC. Its protein product is CASRESGTQYEQYF.

The chain combines TRBV2 with TRBJ2-1; D is possibly TRBD1 (5 bases). The V gene lost 7 bases and the J gene lost 4 bases, with 17 bases spanning the gap. The germline CDR1 and CDR2 sequences are SNHLY and FYNNEI. CDR3 length: 15 residues. Here the CDR3 reads CASIYTTAVYNEQFF. CDR3 DNA: TGTGCCAGCATATATACGACAGCCGTTTACAATGAGCAGTTCTTC.

This clonotype was seen more than once but under ten times. The V call is TRBV6-5, the J call TRBJ2-7; 7 positions match TRBD1. Looked up from germline, CDR1 is MNHEY and CDR2 is SVGAGI. V shed 2 bases, J shed 3 bases, and the junction held 4 bases outside the gene matches. The CDR3 sequence is 14 residues long. CDR3 sequence: CASSYGTGVYEQYF. In nucleotides, the CDR3 is TGTGCCAGCAGTTACGGAACAGGGGTCTACGAGCAGTACTTC.

This clonotype has only a few counts. The chain combines TRBV14 with TRBJ1-2; D may be TRBD1 (5 bases). CDR3 length: 16 amino acids. Trimming shortened V by 0 bases and J by 1 base, and 12 bases separated the two germline ends. Germline CDR1 reads SGHDN; CDR2 reads FVKESK. The CDR3, as DNA: TGTGCCAGCAGCCAAGAGCAGGGAGCTTTTAACTATGGCTACACCTTC. Amino acid sequence: CASSQEQGAFNYGYTF.

This chain joins TRBV5-5 and TRBJ2-3; 13 bases are a match to TRBD2. The CDR3 spans 16 residues. CDR1 is SGHKS and CDR2 is YYEKEE in the germline V gene (reference sequence). Germline trimming cut 3 bases from V and 2 bases from J; bases unmatched to any gene: 3. CDR3 nucleotides: TGTGCCAGCAGCTCGGGGACTAGCGGGGTCACAGATACGCAGTATTTT. This encodes CASSSGTSGVTDTQYF.

This clonotype has only a few counts. This rearrangement joins TRBV5-1 to TRBJ1-1; 7 bases line up with TRBD1. CDR3 length: 15 amino acids. Germline V gene data show CDR1 as SGHRS and CDR2 as YFSETQ. Losses at the gene ends were 4 bases for V and 1 base for J; bases not matched to a gene: 7. CDR3 residues: CASSPTTGKNTEAFF. The CDR3 DNA follows: TGCGCCAGCAGCCCGACGACAGGGAAGAACACTGAAGCTTTCTTT.

The rearrangement links TRBV7-2 to TRBJ2-7, with TRBD2 matching over 11 bases. This CDR3 is built from 16 residues. Losses at the gene ends were 1 base for V and 2 bases for J; bases not matched to a gene: 4. CDR1 and CDR2 (germline): SGHTA, FQGNSA. CDR3 residues: CASSLGGSGGAYEQYF. The DNA of the CDR3 is TGTGCCAGCAGCTTAGGAGGTAGCGGGGGGGCCTACGAGCAGTACTTC.

This clonotype was picked up many times. This sequence joins TRBV29-1 and TRBJ1-2; D is uncertain. Trimming removed 5 bases from V and 8 bases from J, with 18 bases in between. Germline V CDR1 and CDR2: SQVTM, ANQGSEA. The length of the CDR3 is 13 residues. DNA of the CDR3: TGCAGCGTTCCCGTGGGAGGGCACCTGGGCTACACCTTC. Translating gives CSVPVGGHLGYTF.

The CDR3 loop reads CASSLMTGSGEQYF. The CDR3, as DNA: TGTGCCAGCAGCCTTATGACAGGTTCAGGAGAGCAGTACTTC. The chain is built from TRBV2 and TRBJ2-7; the D gene is possibly TRBD1 (6 bases). The germline V and J ends were trimmed by 6 bases and 7 bases, with 19 bases remaining between them. The length of the CDR3 is 14 residues. Looked up from germline, CDR1 is SNHLY and CDR2 is FYNNEI.

The rearrangement links TRBV7-6 to TRBJ1-2, with unresolved D. Trimming removed 5 bases at V and 7 bases at J, with 11 bases between. The V gene's germline CDR1 is SGHVS and CDR2 FNYEAQ. The CDR3 length is 12 residues. Here the CDR3 DNA reads TGTGCCAGCAGCGCCGACGGAGCTGGCTACACCTTC. This gives the protein CASSADGAGYTF. The variable domain in full, with the rest retrieved from reference TRBV7-6 and TRBJ1-2, is GAGVSQSPRYKVTKRGQDVALRCDPISGHVSLYWYRQALGQGPEFLTYFNYEAQQDKSGLPNDRFSAERPEGSISTLTIQRTEQRDSAMYRCASSADGAGYTFGSGTRLTVV.

V and J are TRBV29-1 and TRBJ2-1; the D gene is possibly TRBD1 (5 bases). This CDR3 region has 13 residues. V was trimmed by 7 bases and J by 4 bases, leaving 14 bases between them. Germline V CDR1 and CDR2: SQVTM, ANQGSEA. CDR3 bases: TGCAGCGGGTGGGCAGGGATGTACAATGAGCAGTTCTTC. It specifies CSGWAGMYNEQFF.

This clonotype was seen repeatedly, ten times or more. This chain connects TRBV5-1 to TRBJ2-1, with D perhaps matching TRBD1 (6 bases). Deletions cut 4 bases from V and 7 bases from J, with 15 bases between. The germline V gene has CDR1 SGHRS and CDR2 YFSETQ. The CDR3 runs to 14 residues. This CDR3 reads CASSGGRGSNEQFF. CDR3 nucleotides: TGCGCCAGCAGCGGGGGCAGGGGTTCGAATGAGCAGTTCTTC.

V gene TRBV27 combines with J gene TRBJ1-4; a possible D gene is TRBD1 (5 bases). The germline CDR1 and CDR2 sequences are MNHEY and SMNVEV (reference sequence). The CDR3 is 14 residues long. V was clipped by 4 bases and J by 6 bases, with 12 bases between them. The CDR3 DNA reads TGTGCCAGCAGTTCCAGCAGGGTTGATGAAAAACTGTTTTTT. Its protein product is CASSSSRVDEKLFF.

The chain is built from TRBV2 and TRBJ2-3, with D possibly matching TRBD2 (7 bases). The CDR3 loop spans 15 amino acids. The V and J ends lost 2 bases and 6 bases respectively, with 15 bases between them. CDR1 and CDR2 (germline): SNHLY, FYNNEI. CDR3 nucleotide sequence: TGTGCCAGCAGTGAACGAGGGGGGGCCCGCGATACGCAGTATTTT. It encodes CASSERGGARDTQYF.

Only a few counts were recorded for this clonotype. The chain combines TRBV12-3 or TRBV12-4 with TRBJ2-7, with D perhaps TRBD2 (7 bases). The CDR3 runs to 16 residues. Trimming shortened V by 4 bases and J by 0 bases, and 16 bases separated the two germline ends. The CDR3 coding sequence is TGTGCCAGCAGTTCCACGGGCGGGGGCCGCTCCTACGAGCAGTACTTC. It translates to CASSSTGGGRSYEQYF.

This clonotype was detected a few times. The chain uses TRBV11-1 and TRBJ2-1; TRBD2 agrees at 10 bases. CDR3 length: 17 amino acids. With V trimmed by 5 bases and J by 0 bases, 7 bases remained unmatched. The V gene's germline CDR1 is SGHAT and CDR2 FQDESV (reference sequence). CDR3 nucleotide sequence: TGTGCCAGCAGCCCGGACCTAGCGGGGGCCTCCTACAATGAGCAGTTCTTC. It is translated as CASSPDLAGASYNEQFF.

This clonotype was seen a few times. The genes are TRBV24-1 and TRBJ2-4; the D gene is possibly TRBD2 (6 bases). Germline V gene sequence: CDR1 KGHDR, CDR2 SFDVKD. Trimming shortened V by 4 bases and J by 3 bases, and 12 bases separated the two germline ends. The CDR3 loop spans 15 amino acids. The CDR3 loop reads CATSDSRGNKNIQYF. Written as DNA, the CDR3 is TGTGCCACCAGTGACAGCCGGGGGAACAAAAACATTCAGTACTTC.

Concerning this clonotype: This CDR3 fails to terminate in the conserved phenylalanine or tryptophan, so it likely reflects a read error. V and J are TRBV6-6 and TRBJ2-3; 7 bases align to TRBD1. The CDR3 is made up of 13 amino acids. Germline V lookup: CDR1 MNHNY, CDR2 SVGAGI (reference sequence). The J segment lost 3 bases and the V segment lost 5 bases, leaving 2 bases of the junction unmatched. Here the CDR3 reads CASSPQGTDTQYC. CDR3 in DNA: TGTGCCAGCAGTCCACAGGGGACAGATACGCAGTATTGT.

This clonotype showed up just a few times. This chain uses TRBV11-2 with TRBJ1-2; possible D gene TRBD1, 6 bases. Deletions cut 2 bases from V and 2 bases from J, with 15 bases between. This CDR3 has 16 residues. Germline V gene lookup returns CDR1 SGHAT and CDR2 FQNNGV. Here the CDR3 reads CASSLSGASVNYGYTF. CDR3 sequence (DNA): TGTGCCAGCAGCTTATCGGGGGCGAGTGTGAACTATGGCTACACCTTC.